This T cell receptor beta chain derives from a study of control samples from healthy donors and cancer patients (dated by TCRdb to the early 2020s). The library was obtained by the immunoSEQ multiplex PCR assay. TCRdb provides this immuneACCESS table in a form limited to in-frame rearrangements. Some clones are lacking; in checked studies, under half of them reflect an unresolved V gene, and why the rest are absent is not known. The sample data list approximately 76,000 clones, and around 83% of these were observed just once. In total, the top ten clones hold under 14% of the sample. Sequences MNHEY (CDR1) and SMNVEV (CDR2) are obtained from the germline V gene (reference sequence). V has 5 bases trimmed and J has 9 bases trimmed; junction bases matching no gene number 8. Spanning cysteine to phenylalanine, the CDR3 consists of 14 amino acids. Left in the record is the CDR3 DNA by itself, 42 bases read in frame from the first base.

This clone was detected once. What antigen it recognizes has not been identified. No base quality values were provided; no much bigger clone lies one nucleotide off. This clonotype originated in a man aged 60 to 69 with head and neck cancer. The sequenced sample consisted of PBMCs. The rearrangement joined TRBV27 to TRBJ1-5, and TRBD1 matches 9 of the central bases. The sequence in DNA is TGTGCCAGCAGTCTAACTAGGGGACAGGGGCCCCAGCATTTT. Its protein is CASSLTRGQGPQHF.